The 6 T cell receptor beta chains listed next were all sequenced from one sample in a study of T-cell reconstitution after alpha-beta-depleted transplantation in children. Researchers prepared the TCRbeta library using unique molecular identifiers, the study reports. TCRdb re-analysed the PCR reads in MiXCR, keeping a single row per CDR3 protein. The sample carries about 610,000 distinct CDR3 sequences, roughly 10% recorded once. The starting material was PBMCs from the stem cell graft donor, obtained from the stem cell graft. These receptors were taken from a human donor who donated a stem cell graft to a child with acute myeloid leukemia.

This clonotype has at least ten counts. The rearrangement joins TRBV4-2 to TRBJ1-3; 8 bases agree with TRBD1. Germline CDR1 is LGHNA and CDR2 is YNFKEQ. The CDR3 sequence is 17 residues long. V gave up 5 bases and J gave up 0 bases; unmatched junction bases: 9. CDR3: CASSTGQGTASGNTIYF. The CDR3 bases are TGTGCCAGCAGCACCGGACAGGGAACGGCCTCTGGAAACACCATATATTTT.

The table lists this clonotype with a few counts. The rearrangement joins TRBV6-1 to TRBJ2-2; 12 nucleotides match TRBD2. V was pared by 7 bases and J by 2 bases, with 5 bases of the junction left unmatched. The CDR3 extends over 16 amino acids. Germline V gene data show CDR1 as MNHNS and CDR2 as SASEGT. The CDR3 protein is CASTTGLAGNTGELFF. CDR3 DNA sequence: TGTGCCAGCACCACCGGACTAGCGGGAAACACCGGGGAGCTGTTTTTT.

Ten or more counts support this clonotype. V usage is TRBV4-2 and J usage is TRBJ2-7, with 7 bases identical to TRBD2. Unmatched junction bases numbered 7, after V lost 0 bases and J lost 2 bases. The CDR3 has 16 amino acids. Germline lookup yields CDR1 LGHNA and CDR2 YNFKEQ. The CDR3 region has the DNA TGTGCCAGCAGCCAAGAGGTTAGCGGGCGTCCCTACGAGCAGTACTTC. Translation gives CASSQEVSGRPYEQYF.

This clonotype was found a few times. This sequence joins TRBV29-1 and TRBJ2-7; 8 nucleotides line up with TRBD2. Looked up from germline, CDR1 is SQVTM and CDR2 is ANQGSEA. There are 15 residues in the CDR3. The J segment lost 6 bases and the V segment lost 4 bases, leaving 14 bases of the junction unmatched. The CDR3 bases are TGCAGCGTTGTGCGAGTGGCGGGAGGCTACGGCGAGCAGTACTTC. This gives the protein CSVVRVAGGYGEQYF.

This clonotype was recorded many times. The genes are TRBV4-2 and TRBJ2-5, with D tentatively TRBD1 (6 bases). CDR1 and CDR2 (germline): LGHNA, YNFKEQ. The CDR3 extends over 13 amino acids. V lost 5 bases and J lost 8, with 15 bases in between. The CDR3 DNA reads as TGTGCCAGCAGCGAGGGACAAGGGGGTACCCAGTACTTC. This gives the protein CASSEGQGGTQYF.

This clonotype was recorded at least ten times. This chain joins TRBV18 and TRBJ1-4; no clear D. Trimming removed 2 bases at V and 8 bases at J, with 18 bases between. Germline V gene lookup returns CDR1 KGHSH and CDR2 LQKENI. The CDR3 spans 16 residues. In nucleotides, the CDR3 is TGTGCCAGCTCACCAGTTCCCCTTGGGGTATACGAAAAACTGTTTTTT. Translating it yields CASSPVPLGVYEKLFF.